The 8 T cell receptor beta chains below all came from one sample that was sequenced in a study of shared clonotypes between healthy human individuals. Profiled with immunoSEQ multiplex PCR; TCRdb holds only in-frame clones, not every one. The repertoire holds about 2.1 million clones, with more than 85% as singletons. Terminally differentiated effector memory CD45RA+ cells were left out of the naive CD8 fraction, which was CD45RO-negative and positively selected for CCR7. Sequences were obtained from naive CD8+ T cells from PBMCs. These receptor sequences come from a man between 18 and 35 years old in good health. Some clones in this sample may be carry-over from other donors' samples.

The chain carries TRBV27 and TRBJ1-2; 9 nucleotides align to TRBD1. The CDR3 contains 16 residues. CDR1 is MNHEY and CDR2 is SMNVEV in the germline V gene (reference sequence). The V and J ends lost 6 bases and 4 bases, in that order; junction bases with no gene match: 12. CDR3 nucleotides: TGTGCCAGCAGCCCGGGACCGGGACAGGGTTCCTATGGCTACACCTTC. It is translated as CASSPGPGQGSYGYTF.

The chain recombines TRBV5-8 with TRBJ2-3; 9 bases agree with TRBD1. V dropped 4 bases and J dropped 3; count of bases not matched to a gene: 6. This CDR3 comprises 15 residues. The V gene's germline CDR1 is SGHTS and CDR2 YDEGEE. CDR3 coding DNA: TGTGCCAGCAGCCTTGGGGGGACAGGGACAGATACGCAGTATTTT. Translated, it gives CASSLGGTGTDTQYF.

The chain combines TRBV7-2 with TRBJ2-2, with TRBD2 identical over 14 bases. CDR1 is SGHTA and CDR2 is FQGNSA in the germline V gene. The CDR3 runs 17 residues. Trimming cost V 5 bases and J 0 bases; bases outside gene matches: 2. The CDR3 region is CASSRGLAGANTGELFF. CDR3 DNA sequence: TGTGCCAGCAGCAGGGGACTAGCGGGAGCGAACACCGGGGAGCTGTTTTTT.

The chain employs TRBV28 and TRBJ2-3, with D perhaps matching TRBD1 (6 bases). The germline V gene encodes CDR1 MDHEN and CDR2 SYDVKM. V was cut by 5 bases and J by 2 bases, with 14 bases left in between. This CDR3 has 15 amino acids. The CDR3 sequence is CASSEDSRNTDTQYF. The CDR3 DNA reads as TGTGCCAGCAGTGAGGACAGTAGAAACACAGATACGCAGTATTTT.

The chain combines TRBV6-5 with TRBJ2-1; weak D call: TRBD1 (5 bases). Trimming cost V 2 bases and J 3 bases, with 11 bases left between them. CDR1 is MNHEY and CDR2 is SVGAGI in the germline V gene. The CDR3 length is 15 residues. The CDR3 DNA reads as TGTGCCAGCAGTTACGGCAGGGCTGGCTACAATGAGCAGTTCTTC. Protein product: CASSYGRAGYNEQFF.

As DNA, the CDR3 is TGTGCCAGCAGCTTAACACAGGGGAGCAAAAACATTCAGTACTTC. It encodes CASSLTQGSKNIQYF. V is TRBV7-8 and J is TRBJ2-4; 7 bases fit TRBD1. V lost 2 bases and J lost 3; bases outside the gene matches: 4. Germline CDR1 reads SGHVS; CDR2 reads FQNEAQ. The length of the CDR3 is 15 residues.

This rearrangement joins TRBV7-8 to TRBJ2-3, with 16 bases that match TRBD2. The CDR3 is 16 residues long. Germline CDR1 SGHVS, CDR2 FQNEAQ. The trim removed 4 bases at V and 4 bases at J, leaving 2 bases unmatched. The CDR3 here is CASSWGLAGGSDTQYF. As DNA, the CDR3 is TGTGCCAGCAGCTGGGGACTAGCGGGAGGGTCAGATACGCAGTATTTT. The complete variable domain, with remaining parts taken from reference TRBV7-8 and TRBJ2-3, reads GAGVSQSPRYKVAKRGQDVALRCDPISGHVSLFWYQQALGQGPEFLTYFQNEAQLDKSGLPSDRFFAERPEGSVSTLKIQRTQQEDSAVYLCASSWGLAGGSDTQYFGPGTRLTVL.

This sequence joins TRBV6-5 and TRBJ2-5; D is unclear. The germline V gene has CDR1 MNHEY and CDR2 SVGAGI. The CDR3 consists of 15 residues. V lost 2 bases, J lost 5 bases, and 15 bases lay in between. The CDR3: CASSYPNQGRETQYF. In DNA, the CDR3 is TGTGCCAGCAGTTACCCCAATCAAGGAAGGGAGACCCAGTACTTC.